This TCR beta chain was obtained from a study of Ad26.COV2.S vaccination and SARS-CoV-2 variants. Study background: Donor allocation was to the COV1001 Ad26.COV2.S trial arm.

Trimming at V came to 3 bases and at J to 4 bases, leaving 9 bases not matched to a gene. Germline V lookup: CDR1 SGHRS, CDR2 YFSETQ. The CDR3 has 15 residues. Worth noting for this clone: Its specificity is not known.

Data came from immunoSEQ multiplex PCR; TCRdb stores just in-frame clones and leaves some out. The sample yields about 440,000 clones, 90% seen once. Noted treatment: some 20 received Ad26.COV2.S at low or high dose, single or two shots; about 5 received placebo; per-sample allocation not given. Day 63 following the first vaccine or placebo injection was when the samples were taken. The shot given was an Ad26 vector that makes Wuhan-strain SARS-CoV-2 spike. Study-wide results and limits: Quantification of TCR breadth and depth may have yielded underestimates of total T cell responses. Breadth measured for non-spike TCRs was similar across vaccine and placebo recipients.

This clonotype originated in a person between 18 and 59 years old who received the Ad26.COV2.S COVID-19 vaccine or a placebo. The chain uses TRBV5-1 and TRBJ2-5, with 7 bases that match TRBD2. Sequencing was performed on peripheral blood, taken in a trial of Ad26.COV2.S vaccine versus placebo. CDR3 coding DNA: TGCGCCAGCAGCTCCGGGACTACCCCCCGAGAGACCCAGTACTTC. Encoded protein: CASSSGTTPRETQYF.